The entry below describes one T cell receptor beta chain. An end of the junction does not agree with germline; a read error may underlie this. The treatment: treatment-naive control, cytoreductive nephrectomy. This sample stems from a study of radiation and T cells in renal cell carcinoma. Produced via immunoSEQ multiplex PCR; TCRdb's table is partial and in-frame only. The sample includes some 21,000 clones, roughly 53% seen only once; the top ten take roughly a fifth. The source material was tumor tissue, sampled from a patient whose treatment was nephrectomy without radiotherapy. The TCR was taken from a human donor with renal cell carcinoma.

The CDR3 nucleotides read TGTGCCAGCAGCTTTCGACCCACAGGCACTTACGAGCAGTACTTC. Its protein product is CASSFRPTGTYEQYF. The chain joins TRBV5-1 to TRBJ2-7, with a possible D match to TRBD1 (5 bases). This CDR3 region has 15 residues. The germline V gene has CDR1 SGHRS and CDR2 YFSETQ.